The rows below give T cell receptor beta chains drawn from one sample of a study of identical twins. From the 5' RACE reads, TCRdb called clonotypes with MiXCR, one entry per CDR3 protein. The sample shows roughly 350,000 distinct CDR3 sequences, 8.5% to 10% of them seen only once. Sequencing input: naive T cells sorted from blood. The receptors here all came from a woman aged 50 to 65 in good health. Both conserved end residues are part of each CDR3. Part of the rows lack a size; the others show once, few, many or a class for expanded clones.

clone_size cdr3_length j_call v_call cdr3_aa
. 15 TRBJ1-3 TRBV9 CASSTTKSSGNTIYF
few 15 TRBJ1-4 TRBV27 CASSTTVATNEKLFF
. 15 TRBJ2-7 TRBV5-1 CASSREPAYTYEQYF
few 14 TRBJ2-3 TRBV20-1 CSARITGTQGGQYF
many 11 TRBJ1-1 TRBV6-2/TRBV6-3 CASQNIGKAFF
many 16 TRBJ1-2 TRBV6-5 CASMGAGGVQGYGYTF
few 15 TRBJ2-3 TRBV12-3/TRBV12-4 CASEGQGSSTDTQYF
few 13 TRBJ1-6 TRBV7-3 CASSSTANSPLHF
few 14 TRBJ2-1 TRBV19 CASSSGTHYNEQFF
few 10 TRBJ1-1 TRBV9 CASITTEAFF
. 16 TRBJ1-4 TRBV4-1 CASSQVGVQGNEKLFF
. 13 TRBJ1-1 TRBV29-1 CSSSGAGNTEAFF
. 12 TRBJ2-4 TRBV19 CATGRGRDIQYF
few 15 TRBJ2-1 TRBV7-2 CASTKSSGHYNEQFF
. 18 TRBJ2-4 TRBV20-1 CSARGPITGGNAENIQYF
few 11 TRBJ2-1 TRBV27 CATTGNNEQFF
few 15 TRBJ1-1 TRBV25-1 CASSGRIQGNTEAFF
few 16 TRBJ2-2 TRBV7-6 CASSSGQGGSTGELFF
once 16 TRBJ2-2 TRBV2 CASSSPQGWGTGELFF
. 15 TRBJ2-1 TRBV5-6 CASSLGLAEYDEQFF
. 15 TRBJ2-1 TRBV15 CATSRRRGAGNEQFF
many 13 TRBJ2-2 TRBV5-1 CASSLKGGGELFF
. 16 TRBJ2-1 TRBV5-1 CASSFGAGVGDNEQFF
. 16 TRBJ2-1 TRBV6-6 CASSTRGEGSYNEQFF
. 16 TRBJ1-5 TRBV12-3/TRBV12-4 CASSSTKTGSNQPQHF
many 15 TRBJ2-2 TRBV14 CASSAGLASTGELFF
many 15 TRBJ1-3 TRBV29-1 CSVAGTSSSGNTIYF
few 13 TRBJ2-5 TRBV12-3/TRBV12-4 CASGDRAQETQYF
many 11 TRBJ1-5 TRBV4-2 CASSRMEPQHF
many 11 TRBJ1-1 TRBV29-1 CSTTAGGKAFF
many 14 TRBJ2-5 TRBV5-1 CASSLGASQETQYF
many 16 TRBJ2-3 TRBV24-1 CATGPNSGNSTDTQYF
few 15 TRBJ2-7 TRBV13 CASSSSTGSDYEQYF
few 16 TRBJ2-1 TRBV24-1 CATSDPGTGIFDEQFF
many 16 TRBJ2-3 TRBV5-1 CASSEGLASFADTQYF
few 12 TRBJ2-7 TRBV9 CASASGSYEQYF
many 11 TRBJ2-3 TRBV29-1 CSVEEVNTQYF
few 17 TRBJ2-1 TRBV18 CASSPSTARSSYNEQFF
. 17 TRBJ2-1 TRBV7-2 CASSLALGSGRYNEQFF
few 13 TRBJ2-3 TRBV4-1 CASSQLMGDTQYF
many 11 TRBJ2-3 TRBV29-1 CSVGRTDTQYF
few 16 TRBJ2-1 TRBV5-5 CASSFLAGGPYNEQFF
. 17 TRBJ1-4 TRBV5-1 CASSLGQPVLPNEKLFF
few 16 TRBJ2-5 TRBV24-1 CATSDPRLAGGETQYF
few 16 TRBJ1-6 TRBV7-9 CASSPEGLGPNSPLHF
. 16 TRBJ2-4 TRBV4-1 CASSQDGGLVGYIQYF
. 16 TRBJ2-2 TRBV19 CASSKQSFTNTGELFF
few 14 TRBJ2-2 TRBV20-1 CSATQASGRAELFF
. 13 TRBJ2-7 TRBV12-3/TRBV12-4 CASSNRGYDEQYF
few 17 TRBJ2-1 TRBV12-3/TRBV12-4 CASSSLRGGAGSNEQFF
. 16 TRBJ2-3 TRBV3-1 CASSPPGRVSTDTQYF
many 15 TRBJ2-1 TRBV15 CATSPSGRDGNEQFF